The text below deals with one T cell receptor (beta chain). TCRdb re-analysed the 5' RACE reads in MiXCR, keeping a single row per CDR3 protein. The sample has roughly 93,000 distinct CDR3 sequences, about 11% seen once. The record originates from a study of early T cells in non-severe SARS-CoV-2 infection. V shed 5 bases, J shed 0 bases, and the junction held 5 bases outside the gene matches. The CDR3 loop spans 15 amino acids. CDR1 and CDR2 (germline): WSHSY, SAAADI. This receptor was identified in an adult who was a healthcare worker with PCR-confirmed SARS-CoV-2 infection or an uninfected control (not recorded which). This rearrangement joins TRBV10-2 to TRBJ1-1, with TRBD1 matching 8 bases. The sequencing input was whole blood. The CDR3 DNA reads TGCGCCAGCAGTAACCGACAGGGGATGAACACTGAAGCTTTCTTT. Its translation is CASSNRQGMNTEAFF.